This T cell receptor (beta chain) was sequenced in a study of control samples from healthy donors and cancer patients. This CDR3 spans 11 amino acids. Germline V lookup: CDR1 SNHLY, CDR2 FYNNEI. V lost 7 bases and J lost 8; bases outside the gene matches: 2. Clones were sequenced by immunoSEQ multiplex PCR, and TCRdb holds only the in-frame ones, with some missing. The table has roughly 63,000 clones, 92% seen once; the top ten hold approximately 1.5%. The rearrangement joins TRBV2 to TRBJ2-3, with 8 positions matching TRBD2. Sequencing used PBMCs. This clonotype was obtained from a man aged 35-49 years with colorectal cancer. CDR3 in amino acids: CASTGTSTQYF. CDR3 in DNA: TGTGCCAGCACGGGGACTAGTACGCAGTATTTT.